The T cell receptor (beta chain) described here comes from a study of blood T cell repertoires in COVID-19. The protocol was immunoSEQ multiplex PCR, while the TCRdb copy is restricted to in-frame clones and leaves out a portion. The data hold roughly 290,000 clones, with under 85% observed a single time. This clone occurred once. The CDR3 is 19 amino acids. Trimming took 1 base from V and 0 from J; bases not matched to a gene: 11. Germline loops: CDR1 GTSNPN, CDR2 SVGIG (reference sequence). Sequencing input: peripheral blood. The chain employs TRBV30 and TRBJ2-1; 11 bases match TRBD2. The clonotype originates from a human donor with COVID-19, enrolled during active disease. The donor label of this sample is uncertain. CDR3 bases: TGTGCCTGGAGTGAAGGGCTAGCGGGAGGCCGTAGCTCCTACAATGAGCAGTTCTTC. It specifies CAWSEGLAGGRSSYNEQFF.